This T cell receptor (beta chain) was profiled in a study of CD8 T cells in Susac syndrome (dated by TCRdb to 2018 to 2020). Some background on the complete study: Repertoire sequencing was used to test whether CD8+ T cell activation and differentiation in Susac syndrome was antigen driven. The clonality of the CD8+ T cell repertoire was compared across around twelve healthy donors, 14 Susac syndrome patients and roughly 15 multiple sclerosis patients.

Results and caveats for the whole study, not just this receptor: The number of individuals in the TCR sequencing and HLA analysis was acknowledged as relatively small.

Peripheral blood CD8+ and CD4+ T cells from healthy donors, Susac syndrome patients and multiple sclerosis patients were profiled by high-throughput TCR beta sequencing. Treatment-naive patients with stable or active relapsing-remitting disease fulfilling revised McDonald criteria were used as multiple sclerosis controls. Bulk CD8+ and CD4+ T cells were purified by magnetic negative isolation, whereas CD8+ TEMRA cells were enriched by FACS. Blood was drawn into EDTA tubes, processed within 24 hours, and PBMCs were isolated by density gradient centrifugation. PBMCs intended for TCR sequencing were cryopreserved in liquid nitrogen and thawed later in a water bath at 37 degrees C. The sorted or isolated CD4+, CD8+ and CD8+ TEMRA cells reached a purity of at least 90%. RNA was extracted with the RNeasy kit and about 0.5 to 1 ug was reverse transcribed using random hexamers. TCR beta CDR3 regions were amplified with the immunoSEQ multiplex PCR assay covering 54 Vbeta and 13 Jbeta segments. Bias from PCR amplification was corrected by using a synthetic template baseline for primer optimization and for computational correction. The study's processing was this. Only productive sequences were kept, with reads annotated to V, D and J genes according to IMGT and analyzed in immunoSEQ Analyzer. Clonality was computed as one minus Shannon entropy normalized by log2 of the number of productive unique sequences. For each patient and control, public and private clones were evaluated within the 100 most prevalent clones. Clones were defined as Susac-specific when absent from the healthy and MS cohorts, from over a thousand published viral clones and from other ImmuneACCESS disease sequences. In-frame beta chains were kept once TCRdb had trimmed the public reads at Q25 with fastp and called clones with MiXCR. Identical CDR3 proteins give one entry, which carries the most common genes and DNA. TCRdb's processing, not the study's, gives the V and J calls here. The sample table contains almost 450,000 distinct CDR3 sequences; only one count was recorded for more than 80% of them. Of the sample, approximately 0.11% falls within the top ten clones.

As for this clonotype: Its cognate antigen has yet to be identified. Per-nucleotide qualities are absent, and no much larger clonotype sits a single base away.

The CDR3 spans 15 residues, from the cysteine through the phenylalanine. Just the 45-base CDR3 DNA is kept, in frame starting at base 1. From the germline V gene, CDR1 is SGHVS and CDR2 is FNYEAQ. V is pruned by 5 bases and J by 0 bases, leaving 5 bases of the junction without a gene match. The chain uses TRBV7-6 and TRBJ1-1, with 8 middle bases fitting TRBD1. Sequenced input: CD8+ T cells from PBMCs. The TCR was taken from a human donor with multiple sclerosis. The CDR3 protein: CASSVTGGMNTEAFF. The DNA sequence is TGTGCCAGCAGCGTCACAGGGGGGATGAACACTGAAGCTTTCTTT.